The 16 T cell receptor beta chains below were found in one sample sequenced in a study of technical replicates of blood from a few donors. Sequencing was performed with immunoSEQ multiplex PCR; in TCRdb, only in-frame clones are kept and a portion is missing. The sample carries approximately 89,000 clones, approximately 94% recorded once. The sequencing sample was made of T cells isolated from PBMCs. The origin of the receptors is a human donor in good health.

The chain uses TRBV9 and TRBJ2-2, with D possibly matching TRBD1 (6 bases). The CDR3 is made up of 16 amino acids. Germline values: CDR1 SGDLS, CDR2 YYNGEE. With 0 bases removed from V and 1 base from J, the gap between germline ends came to 10 bases. CDR3 residues: CASSVETGQNTGELFF. CDR3 sequence (DNA): TGTGCCAGCAGCGTAGAAACAGGGCAGAACACCGGGGAGCTGTTTTTT.

The rearrangement links TRBV5-1 to TRBJ1-1; a weak D match, TRBD1 (5 bases). Trimming pared 4 bases from V and 3 bases from J, leaving 19 bases between. This CDR3 is built from 16 residues. Germline V gives CDR1 SGHRS, CDR2 YFSETQ. The CDR3 is CASSLGGMGGDTEAFF. The CDR3 nucleotides read TGCGCCAGCAGCCTCGGAGGTATGGGGGGGGACACTGAAGCTTTCTTT.

The J gene is TRBJ2-1, the V gene TRBV6-5; TRBD1 agrees at 10 bases. Germline V CDR1 and CDR2: MNHEY, SVGAGI. V was pared by 6 bases and J by 3 bases, with 2 bases of the junction left unmatched. This CDR3 has 14 residues. CDR3: CASRRTGGYNEQFF. The CDR3 bases are TGTGCCAGCAGACGGACAGGGGGCTACAATGAGCAGTTCTTC.

The chain couples TRBV5-1 to TRBJ2-2; TRBD1 is a possible D gene (6 bases). The CDR3 spans 13 residues. The V gene's germline CDR1 is SGHRS and CDR2 YFSETQ. V dropped 1 base and J dropped 10 bases, with 11 bases sitting between them. In nucleotides, the CDR3 is TGCGCCAGCAGCTTGCGACAGGAGAAGGAGCTGTTTTTT. Translation: CASSLRQEKELFF.

The gene calls are TRBV5-6 and TRBJ1-2; 7 positions agree with TRBD1. Trimming took 4 bases from V and 2 from J; bases not matched to a gene: 8. CDR3 length: 15 residues. The germline gives CDR1 SGHDT, CDR2 YYEEEE. CDR3 sequence reads: CASSREGAANYGYTF. CDR3 coding DNA: TGTGCCAGCAGCCGCGAGGGGGCAGCCAACTATGGCTACACCTTC.

The V gene is TRBV6-5, the J gene TRBJ1-5; possibly TRBD1 for D (6 bases). The V and J ends lost 5 bases and 7 bases respectively, with 12 bases between them. The CDR3 runs 13 residues. The germline CDR1 and CDR2 sequences are MNHEY and SVGAGI. The CDR3 DNA follows: TGTGCCAGCAGTCCACGCCAGGGGCAGCCCCAGCATTTT. Translation: CASSPRQGQPQHF.

The chain carries TRBV19 and TRBJ2-1, with 8 bases that match TRBD2. Germline CDR1 reads LNHDA; CDR2 reads SQIVND (reference sequence). The V segment lost 3 bases and the J segment 4 bases; nucleotides outside the gene matches: 5. The CDR3 spans 15 residues. The CDR3 DNA sequence: TGTGCCAGTAGTATCGGTAGCGGGGCGTACAATGAGCAGTTCTTC. Translated, it gives CASSIGSGAYNEQFF.

The J gene is TRBJ2-1, the V gene TRBV7-9, with 11 bases identical to TRBD2. This CDR3 region has 16 residues. V was clipped by 6 bases and J by 4 bases; unmatched bases: 8. Germline V lookup: CDR1 SEHNR, CDR2 FQNEAQ (reference sequence). CDR3 loop: CASSFRGTSGYNEQFF. The DNA of the CDR3 is TGTGCCAGCAGTTTTAGGGGGACTAGCGGTTACAATGAGCAGTTCTTC.

V gene TRBV9 combines with J gene TRBJ1-2; TRBD1 matches at 10 bases. V shed 0 bases and J 3 bases; nucleotides not matched to a gene: 2. The CDR3 has 15 residues. Per germline, CDR1 SGDLS and CDR2 YYNGEE. The CDR3 nucleotides are TGTGCCAGCAGCGTAGGGACAGGGGGTGACTATGGCTACACCTTC. Translated: CASSVGTGGDYGYTF.

The chain combines TRBV7-9 with TRBJ2-6; 10 nucleotides align to TRBD1. There are 17 residues in the CDR3. The germline V gene encodes CDR1 SEHNR and CDR2 FQNEAQ (reference sequence). V dropped 6 bases and J dropped 4; count of bases not matched to a gene: 9. CDR3 sequence reads: CASRRTGGDDGANVLTF. As DNA, the CDR3 is TGTGCCAGCAGAAGGACAGGGGGAGACGACGGGGCCAACGTCCTGACTTTC.

The chain has TRBV19 and TRBJ1-4; D remains unclear. The CDR3 runs to 13 residues. CDR1 is LNHDA and CDR2 is SQIVND in the germline V gene (reference sequence). Deletions cut 1 base from V and 7 bases from J, with 7 bases between. CDR3 DNA sequence: TGTGCCAGTAGTATAGGCCCAGGTGAAAAACTGTTTTTT. It yields the protein CASSIGPGEKLFF. The full variable domain, in which reference TRBV19 and TRBJ1-4 provide the parts outside the CDR3, is DGGITQSPKYLFRKEGQNVTLSCEQNLNHDAMYWYRQDPGQGLRLIYYSQIVNDFQKGDIAEGYSVSREKKESFPLTVTSAQKNPTAFYLCASSIGPGEKLFFGSGTQLSVL.

The rearrangement joins TRBV10-3 to TRBJ1-2; tentative D call: TRBD1 (5 bases). The CDR3 sequence is 14 residues long. Trimming shortened V by 0 bases and J by 4 bases, and 9 bases separated the two germline ends. Germline V CDR1 and CDR2: ENHRY, SYGVKD. The CDR3 region has the DNA TGTGCCATCAGTGAGTCGAGAGACAGCTATGGCTACACCTTC. This translates into CAISESRDSYGYTF.

In this sample, this clone turned up once. This sequence joins TRBV7-3 and TRBJ1-1; no clear D. CDR3 length: 13 amino acids. The ends were cut back, 1 base at V and 2 bases at J, with 5 bases in the middle. The V gene's germline CDR1 is SGHTA and CDR2 FQGTGA. The CDR3 coding sequence is TGTGCCAGCAGCTTAAGCGTAAACACTGAAGCTTTCTTT. Its protein is CASSLSVNTEAFF.

The chain recombines TRBV30 with TRBJ1-3, with no clear D. The CDR3 has 13 amino acids. Trimming stripped 0 bases from V and 5 bases from J, with 8 bases between. The germline V gene encodes CDR1 GTSNPN and CDR2 SVGIG (reference sequence). In nucleotides, the CDR3 is TGTGCCTGGAGTGTACTTTATAGAAACACCATATATTTT. It encodes CAWSVLYRNTIYF.

In its sample, this clone was seen once. This chain's CDR3 is CASSLGTGLGAERAQYF. The DNA for the CDR3 is TGTGCCAGCAGCTTAGGGACGGGACTAGGGGCCGAAAGGGCCCAGTACTTC. This rearrangement joins TRBV5-4 to TRBJ2-5; 8 nucleotides match TRBD2. V trimming: 2 bases; J trimming: 9 bases; junction bases outside the gene matches: 18. Germline V lookup: CDR1 SGHNT, CDR2 YYREEE (reference sequence). The CDR3 spans 17 residues.

The gene calls are TRBV11-2 and TRBJ1-6, with a tentative D call TRBD1 (6 bases). Trimming shortened V by 6 bases and J by 8 bases, and 17 bases separated the two germline ends. Per germline, CDR1 SGHAT and CDR2 FQNNGV. This CDR3 comprises 15 residues. The chain's CDR3 is CASRNEGTLYSPLHF. In nucleotides, the CDR3 is TGTGCCAGCAGAAACGAAGGGACACTGTATTCACCCCTCCACTTT.